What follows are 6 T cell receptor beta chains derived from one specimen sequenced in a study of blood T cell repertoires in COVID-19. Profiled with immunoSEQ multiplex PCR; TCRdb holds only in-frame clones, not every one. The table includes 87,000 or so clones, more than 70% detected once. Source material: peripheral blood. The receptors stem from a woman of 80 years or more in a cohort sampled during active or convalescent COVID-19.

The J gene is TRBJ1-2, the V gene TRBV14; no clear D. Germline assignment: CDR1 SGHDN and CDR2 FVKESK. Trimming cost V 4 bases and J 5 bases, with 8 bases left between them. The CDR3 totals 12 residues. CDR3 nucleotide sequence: TGTGCCAGCAGCCTCCCCGGGTATGGCTACACCTTC. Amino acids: CASSLPGYGYTF.

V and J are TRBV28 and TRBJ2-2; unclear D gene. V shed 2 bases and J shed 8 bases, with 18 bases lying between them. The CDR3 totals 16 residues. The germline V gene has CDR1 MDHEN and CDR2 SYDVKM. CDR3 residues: CASSLHDRGVVGELFF. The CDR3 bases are TGTGCCAGCAGTTTACACGACCGAGGAGTCGTAGGGGAGCTGTTTTTT.

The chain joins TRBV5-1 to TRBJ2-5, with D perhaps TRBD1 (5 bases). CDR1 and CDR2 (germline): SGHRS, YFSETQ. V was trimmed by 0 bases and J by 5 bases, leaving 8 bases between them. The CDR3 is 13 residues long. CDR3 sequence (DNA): TGCGCCAGCAGCTTGGAGGGGTTGGAGACCCAGTACTTC. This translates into CASSLEGLETQYF.

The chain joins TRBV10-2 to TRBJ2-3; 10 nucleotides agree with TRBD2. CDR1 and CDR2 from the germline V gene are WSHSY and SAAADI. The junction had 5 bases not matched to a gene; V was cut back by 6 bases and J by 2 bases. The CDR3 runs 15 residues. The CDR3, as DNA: TGCGCCAGCAGACCGGGACTAGCGACCACAGATACGCAGTATTTT. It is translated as CASRPGLATTDTQYF.

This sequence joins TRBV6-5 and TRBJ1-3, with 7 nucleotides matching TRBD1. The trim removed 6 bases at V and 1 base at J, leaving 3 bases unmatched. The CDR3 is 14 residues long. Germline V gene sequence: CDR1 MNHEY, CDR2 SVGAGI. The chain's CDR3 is CASSPTGSGNTIYF. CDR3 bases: TGTGCCAGCAGCCCGACAGGGTCTGGAAACACCATATATTTT.

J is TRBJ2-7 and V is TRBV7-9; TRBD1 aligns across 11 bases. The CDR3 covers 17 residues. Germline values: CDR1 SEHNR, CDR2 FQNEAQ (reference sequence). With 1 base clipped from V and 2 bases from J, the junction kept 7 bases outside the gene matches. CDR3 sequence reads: CASSLGPGTGGAYEQYF. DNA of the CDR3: TGTGCCAGCAGCTTAGGTCCCGGGACAGGGGGTGCCTACGAGCAGTACTTC.